The T cell receptor (beta chain) described here comes from a study of Tregs in tolerant kidney transplant recipients. Study results and limitations: Biological reproducibility was not directly addressed in this study. Donor-specific Treg expansion exceeded global Treg expansion in tolerant patients, suggesting antigen drive.

Produced via immunoSEQ multiplex PCR; TCRdb's table is partial and in-frame only. The table includes some 80,000 clones, roughly 98% detected once. CDR1 and CDR2 from the germline V gene are MNHEY and SVGAGI. The length of the CDR3 is 11 residues. The V gene lost 8 bases and the J gene lost 6 bases, with 8 bases spanning the gap. A word on this clone: Antigen: not known.

The sequences come from CD4+ T cells from blood, collected before the transplant. The TCR comes from a human donor who received a combined kidney and bone marrow transplant. This chain joins TRBV6-5 and TRBJ1-5; no reliable D call. CDR3 in amino acids: CASGGGQPQHF. The CDR3 DNA reads TGTGCCAGCGGTGGAGGTCAGCCCCAGCATTTT.